This entry concerns a single T cell receptor beta chain. The antigen remains unidentified. The CDR3 loop spans 13 amino acids. Germline trimming cut 3 bases from V and 8 bases from J; bases unmatched to any gene: 5. Germline V CDR1 and CDR2: LNHDA, SQIVND (reference sequence). Investigators spread the genomic DNA of each subset evenly over several immunoSEQ plates. The protocol was immunoSEQ multiplex PCR, while the TCRdb copy is restricted to in-frame clones and leaves out a portion. The profile shows some 2 million clones, over 85% of them singletons. As defined, naive CD8 cells were CD45RO-negative and positively selected for CCR7, with terminally differentiated effector memory CD45RA+ cells excluded. Healthy adults negative for HIV, lacking recent acute infections or vaccinations, served as donors. All the donors were Caucasian adults who lived in Nashville, Tennessee. This record comes from a study of shared clonotypes between healthy human individuals.

Study outcomes and limitations: Generally, estimated richness proved larger in naive subsets than it did in memory subsets.

This receptor was taken from a man in his late teens or twenties in good health. The sample taken for sequencing was naive CD8+ T cells sorted from blood. This rearrangement joins TRBV19 to TRBJ1-2; TRBD1 matches 8 bases. CDR3 sequence: CASSMGTGYGYTF. CDR3 nucleotide sequence: TGTGCCAGTAGTATGGGGACAGGCTACGGCTACACCTTC.